This T cell receptor beta chain was identified in a study of blood T cell repertoires in COVID-19. Study as a whole: Italy, Spain and the United States were the sources of the convalescent and acute COVID-19 samples.

V lost 4 bases, J lost 6 bases, and 20 bases lay in between. Germline V CDR1 and CDR2: SGHTA, FQGTGA. The CDR3 runs to 16 residues. Authors' analysis steps: Counts of nucleated cells, estimated from reference gene primer amplification, were obtained. Using immunoSEQ multiplex PCR, the repertoire was profiled, and TCRdb retains in-frame clones only, with some absent. The V and J calls and clone size come from that table; D and trimming were worked out from the DNA. The repertoire includes 310,000 or so clones, approximately 92% of them detected once, and 0.95% to 1.2% sits in the top ten. The sample consisted of PBMCs or T cells enriched from blood (not recorded which). The chain combines TRBV7-3 with TRBJ2-3; a weak D match, TRBD2 (7 bases). This TCR was recovered from a woman in her twenties or thirties who had recovered from COVID-19. The CDR3 reads CASSSVGAGVRDTQYF. For the CDR3, the DNA is TGTGCCAGCAGCTCCGTGGGGGCGGGAGTCAGGGATACGCAGTATTTT.